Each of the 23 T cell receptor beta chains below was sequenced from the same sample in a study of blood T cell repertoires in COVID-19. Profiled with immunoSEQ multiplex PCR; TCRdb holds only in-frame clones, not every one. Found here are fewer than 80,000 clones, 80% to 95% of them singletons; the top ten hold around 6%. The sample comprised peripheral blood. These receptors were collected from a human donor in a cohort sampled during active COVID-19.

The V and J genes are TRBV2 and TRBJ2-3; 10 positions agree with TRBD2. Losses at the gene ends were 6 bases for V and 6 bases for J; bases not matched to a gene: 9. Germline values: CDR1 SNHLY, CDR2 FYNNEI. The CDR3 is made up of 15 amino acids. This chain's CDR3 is CASRDSGGPWDTQYF. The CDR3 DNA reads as TGTGCCAGCAGAGATAGCGGGGGGCCATGGGATACGCAGTATTTT.

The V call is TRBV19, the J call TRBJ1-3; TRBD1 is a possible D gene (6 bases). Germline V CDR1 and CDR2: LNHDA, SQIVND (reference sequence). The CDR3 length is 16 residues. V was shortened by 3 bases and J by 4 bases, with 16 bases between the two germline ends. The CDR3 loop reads CASSIIPGVDGNTIYF. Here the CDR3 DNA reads TGTGCCAGTAGTATCATCCCAGGGGTCGACGGAAACACCATATATTTT.

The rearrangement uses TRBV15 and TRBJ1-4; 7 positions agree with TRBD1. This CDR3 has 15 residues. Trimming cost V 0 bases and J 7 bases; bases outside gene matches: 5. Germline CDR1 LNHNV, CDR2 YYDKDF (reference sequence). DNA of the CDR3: TGTGCCACCAGCAGAGATAGGGGGCCACCTGAAAAACTGTTTTTT. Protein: CATSRDRGPPEKLFF.

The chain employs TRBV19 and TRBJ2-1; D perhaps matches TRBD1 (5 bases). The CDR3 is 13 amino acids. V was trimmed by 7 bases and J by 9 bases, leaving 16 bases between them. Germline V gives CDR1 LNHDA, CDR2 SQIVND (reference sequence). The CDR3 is CASNSRAFGEQFF. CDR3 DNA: TGTGCCAGTAATTCCAGGGCCTTCGGTGAGCAGTTCTTC.

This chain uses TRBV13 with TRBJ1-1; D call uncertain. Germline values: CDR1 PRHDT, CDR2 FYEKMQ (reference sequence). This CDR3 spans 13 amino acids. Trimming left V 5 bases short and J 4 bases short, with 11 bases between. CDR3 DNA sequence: TGTGCCAGCAGCCCTCGTAGAGGCACTGAAGCTTTCTTT. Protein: CASSPRRGTEAFF.

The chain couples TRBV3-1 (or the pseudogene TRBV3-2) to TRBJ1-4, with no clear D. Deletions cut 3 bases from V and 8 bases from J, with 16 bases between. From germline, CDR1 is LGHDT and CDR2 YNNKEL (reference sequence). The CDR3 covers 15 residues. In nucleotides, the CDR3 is TGTGCCAGCAGCCATAGCGGGTTTGGTAGCGAAAAACTGTTTTTT. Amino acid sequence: CASSHSGFGSEKLFF.

The CDR3 coding sequence is TGTGCCAGCAGGATAACACTTCGGCGGGGGATACACTACGAGCAGTACTTC. Amino acid sequence: CASRITLRRGIHYEQYF. This chain uses TRBV27 with TRBJ2-7; 7 bases fit TRBD2. V was clipped by 6 bases and J by 3 bases; unmatched bases: 17. This CDR3 region has 17 residues. From germline, CDR1 is MNHEY and CDR2 SMNVEV (reference sequence).

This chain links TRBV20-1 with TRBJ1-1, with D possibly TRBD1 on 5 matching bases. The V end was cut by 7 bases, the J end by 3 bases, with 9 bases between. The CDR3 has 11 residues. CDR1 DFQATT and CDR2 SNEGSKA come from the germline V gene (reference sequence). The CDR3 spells CSGEGDTEAFF. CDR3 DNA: TGCAGTGGCGAAGGGGACACTGAAGCTTTCTTT.

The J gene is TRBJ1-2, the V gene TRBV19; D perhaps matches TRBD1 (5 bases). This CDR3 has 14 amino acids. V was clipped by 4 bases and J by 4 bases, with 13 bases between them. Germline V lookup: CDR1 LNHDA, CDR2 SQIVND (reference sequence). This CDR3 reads CASSTDTGAYGYTF. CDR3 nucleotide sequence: TGTGCCAGTAGTACCGATACAGGCGCCTATGGCTACACCTTC.

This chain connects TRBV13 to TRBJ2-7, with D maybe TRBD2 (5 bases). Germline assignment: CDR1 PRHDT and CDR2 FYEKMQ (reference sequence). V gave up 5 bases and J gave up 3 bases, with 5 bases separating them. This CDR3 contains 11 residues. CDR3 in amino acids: CASSGGYEQYF. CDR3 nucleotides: TGTGCCAGCAGCGGAGGCTACGAGCAGTACTTC.

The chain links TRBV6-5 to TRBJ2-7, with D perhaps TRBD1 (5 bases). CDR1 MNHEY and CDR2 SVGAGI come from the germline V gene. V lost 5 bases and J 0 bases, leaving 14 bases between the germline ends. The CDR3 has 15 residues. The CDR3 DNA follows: TGTGCCAGCAGTAAGGAACAGGTCTACTCCTACGAGCAGTACTTC. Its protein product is CASSKEQVYSYEQYF.

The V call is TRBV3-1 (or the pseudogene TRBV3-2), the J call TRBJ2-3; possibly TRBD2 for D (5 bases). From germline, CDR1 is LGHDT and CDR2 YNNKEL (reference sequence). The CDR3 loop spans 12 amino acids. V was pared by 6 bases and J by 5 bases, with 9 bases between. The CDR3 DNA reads TGTGCCAGCAGTTTTCGGGGAGATACGCAGTATTTT. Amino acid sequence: CASSFRGDTQYF.

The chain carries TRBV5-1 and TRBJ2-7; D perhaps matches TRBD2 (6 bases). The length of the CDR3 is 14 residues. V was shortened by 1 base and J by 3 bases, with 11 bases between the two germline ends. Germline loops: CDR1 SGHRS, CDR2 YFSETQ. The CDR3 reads CASSLWGDHYEQYF. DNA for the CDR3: TGCGCCAGCAGCTTGTGGGGGGACCACTACGAGCAGTACTTC.

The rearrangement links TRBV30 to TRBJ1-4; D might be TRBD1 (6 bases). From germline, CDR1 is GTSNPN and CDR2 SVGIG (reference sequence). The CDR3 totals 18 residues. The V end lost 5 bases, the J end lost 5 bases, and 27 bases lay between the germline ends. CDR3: CAWGTGTQTTFTNEKLFF. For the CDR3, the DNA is TGTGCCTGGGGGACCGGGACACAGACCACCTTTACGAATGAAAAACTGTTTTTT.

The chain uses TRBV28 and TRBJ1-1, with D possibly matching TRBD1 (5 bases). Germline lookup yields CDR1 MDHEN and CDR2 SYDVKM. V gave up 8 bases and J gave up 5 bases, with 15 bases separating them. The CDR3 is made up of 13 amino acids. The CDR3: CASGHRGGTEAFF. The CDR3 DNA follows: TGTGCCAGCGGGCACCGGGGGGGAACTGAAGCTTTCTTT.

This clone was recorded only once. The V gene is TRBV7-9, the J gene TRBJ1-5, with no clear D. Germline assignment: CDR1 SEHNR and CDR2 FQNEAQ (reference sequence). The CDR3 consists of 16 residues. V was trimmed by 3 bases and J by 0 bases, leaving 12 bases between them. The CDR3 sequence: CASSFYDTNSNQPQHF. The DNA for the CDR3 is TGTGCCAGCAGCTTCTACGACACCAATAGCAATCAGCCCCAGCATTTT. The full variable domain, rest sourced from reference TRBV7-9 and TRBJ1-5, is DTGVSQNPRHKITKRGQNVTFRCDPISEHNRLYWYRQTLGQGPEFLTYFQNEAQLEKSRLLSDRFSAERPKGSFSTLEIQRTEQGDSAMYLCASSFYDTNSNQPQHFGDGTRLSIL.

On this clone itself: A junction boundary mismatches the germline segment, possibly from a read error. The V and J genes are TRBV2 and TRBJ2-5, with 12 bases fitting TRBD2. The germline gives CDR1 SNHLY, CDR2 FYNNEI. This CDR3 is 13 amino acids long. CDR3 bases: TGTGCCAGCAGTGTAAGGACTAGCGGGATCCCGGACTTC. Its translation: CASSVRTSGIPDF.

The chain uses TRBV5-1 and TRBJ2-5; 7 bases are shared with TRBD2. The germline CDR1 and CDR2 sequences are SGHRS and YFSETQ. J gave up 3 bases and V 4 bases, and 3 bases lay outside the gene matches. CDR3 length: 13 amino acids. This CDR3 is CASSPGGKETQYF. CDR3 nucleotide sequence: TGCGCCAGCAGCCCCGGGGGGAAAGAGACCCAGTACTTC.

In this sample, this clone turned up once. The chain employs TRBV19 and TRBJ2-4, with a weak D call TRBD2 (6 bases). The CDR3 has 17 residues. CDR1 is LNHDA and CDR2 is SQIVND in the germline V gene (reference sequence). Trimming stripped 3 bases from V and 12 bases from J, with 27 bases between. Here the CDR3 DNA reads TGTGCCAGTAGTATTTTCTCCTACAGTAACCGGGACTTCCCTCAGTACTTC. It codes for CASSIFSYSNRDFPQYF.

CDR3 coding DNA: TGTGCCAGCAGTTTAACGTGGCCCCCGAACACTGAAGCTTTCTTT. Amino acid sequence: CASSLTWPPNTEAFF. This chain joins TRBV28 and TRBJ1-1; unclear D gene. Trimming left V 2 bases short and J 1 base short, with 11 bases between. CDR3 length: 15 residues. Germline V gene data show CDR1 as MDHEN and CDR2 as SYDVKM.

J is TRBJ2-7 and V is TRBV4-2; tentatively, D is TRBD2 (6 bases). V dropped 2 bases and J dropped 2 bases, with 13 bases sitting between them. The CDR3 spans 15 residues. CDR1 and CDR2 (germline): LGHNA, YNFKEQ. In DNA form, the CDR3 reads TGTGCCAGCAGCCAACGGGATAGCGGAACCTACGAGCAGTACTTC. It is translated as CASSQRDSGTYEQYF.

The CDR3 sequence is CASSLGQGDQPQHF. DNA of the CDR3: TGCGCCAGCAGCTTAGGACAGGGAGATCAGCCCCAGCATTTT. The genes are TRBV5-1 and TRBJ1-5; the match to TRBD1 covers 8 bases. The germline V gene has CDR1 SGHRS and CDR2 YFSETQ. The J segment lost 5 bases and the V segment lost 2 bases, leaving 3 bases of the junction unmatched. The CDR3 covers 14 residues.

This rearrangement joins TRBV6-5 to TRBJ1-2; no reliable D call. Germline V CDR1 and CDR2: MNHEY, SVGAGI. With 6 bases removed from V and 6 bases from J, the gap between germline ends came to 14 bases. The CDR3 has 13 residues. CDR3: CASSRTWEDGYTF. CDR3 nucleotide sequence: TGTGCCAGCAGCCGTACCTGGGAGGATGGCTACACCTTC.